In its sample, the clone carrying this T cell receptor beta chain was seen a few times. The antigen is undetermined. This specimen belongs to a study of CD8+ T cells in alopecia areata. Regarding the study as a whole: TCR sharing across patients was less clear than in mice, possibly HLA-related.

V was cut by 3 bases and J by 3 bases, with 15 bases left in between. The CDR3 is made up of 15 amino acids. Germline CDR1 and CDR2: LNHDA and SQIVND (reference sequence). As the sequencing template, cDNA was produced by extracting RNA and reverse transcribing it. Using immunoSEQ multiplex PCR, the repertoire was profiled, and TCRdb retains in-frame clones only, with some absent. The repertoire consists of 100,000 to 130,000 clones, with under 60% occurring once and the leading ten covering about 23%. The sequenced material came from NKG2D-low CD8+ T cells sorted from blood. The rearrangement links TRBV19 to TRBJ2-7; tentatively, D is TRBD1 or TRBD2 (5 bases each). The clonotype originates from a human donor with alopecia areata. In DNA form, the CDR3 reads TGTGCCAGTAGTATGGAAGGGACGGCGAACTACGAGCAGTACTTC. Amino acid sequence: CASSMEGTANYEQYF.